These 24 T cell receptor beta chains originate from one sample sequenced in a study of CD4 T cells in relation to SARS-CoV-2 and coronaviruses (dated by TCRdb to about 2021). Library preparation used the immunoSEQ multiplex PCR assay. The source is immuneACCESS, and TCRdb retained only in-frame sequences with V and J called. Part of the clones is not carried over; for the studies checked, unresolved V genes explain less than half of this, and the remainder is unexplained. This sample gives 18,000 or so clones in total; more than 75% of them show up just once. Clones ranked in the top ten supply around 20% of the sample. CD4+ T cells from unexposed donors were collected before the COVID-19 pandemic (2011-2018). After about 10 days of culture, CD4+ T cells were isolated with the EasySep CD4+ T cell isolation kit. The antigens for these receptors are not known. Sequencing input: CD4+ T cells from PBMCs, cultured in vitro. Every receptor here comes from a human donor in good health.

V gene TRBV28 combines with J gene TRBJ2-7; possible D gene TRBD2, 6 bases. The germline V gene has CDR1 MDHEN and CDR2 SYDVKM. The CDR3 runs to 12 residues. V lost 7 bases and J 3 bases, leaving 10 bases between the germline ends. The CDR3 here is CASNRGIYEQYF. The CDR3 DNA follows: TGTGCCAGCAATCGGGGGATCTACGAGCAGTACTTC.

V gene TRBV6-1 combines with J gene TRBJ2-4; tentatively, D is TRBD2 (5 bases). V shed 3 bases and J shed 8 bases, with 14 bases lying between them. Germline CDR1 is MNHNS and CDR2 is SASEGT. CDR3 length: 14 residues. The CDR3 loop reads CASSESTGMDIQYF. In nucleotides, the CDR3 is TGTGCCAGCAGTGAGTCGACGGGGATGGACATTCAGTACTTC.

This clone occurred a few times. The V call is TRBV3-1 (or the pseudogene TRBV3-2), the J call TRBJ2-7; no clear D. V dropped 6 bases and J dropped 4 bases, with 13 bases sitting between them. The germline V gene has CDR1 LGHDT and CDR2 YNNKEL (reference sequence). The length of the CDR3 is 13 residues. CDR3 loop: CASSPLLGYEQYF. CDR3 nucleotides: TGTGCCAGCAGTCCTCTCTTAGGTTACGAGCAGTACTTC.

This clone has only a few counts. The chain couples TRBV27 to TRBJ2-7; TRBD1 aligns across 7 bases. V shed 0 bases, J shed 4 bases, and the junction held 6 bases outside the gene matches. The V gene's germline CDR1 is MNHEY and CDR2 SMNVEV (reference sequence). This CDR3 comprises 15 residues. The CDR3 sequence is CASSLSAQGVYEQYF. Written as DNA, the CDR3 is TGTGCCAGCAGTTTATCGGCCCAGGGGGTATACGAGCAGTACTTC.

V and J are TRBV28 and TRBJ2-7, with 8 positions matching TRBD1. Trimming removed 6 bases from V and 3 bases from J; junction bases left unmatched: 10. This CDR3 comprises 15 residues. The germline V gene has CDR1 MDHEN and CDR2 SYDVKM. The CDR3 bases are TGTGCCAGCAGACTTCCGGGACAGGCCCACTACGAGCAGTACTTC. It specifies CASRLPGQAHYEQYF. Full variable domain (remainder filled in from reference TRBV28 and TRBJ2-7): DVKVTQSSRYLVKRTGEKVFLECVQDMDHENMFWYRQDPGLGLRLIYFSYDVKMKEKGDIPEGYSVSREKKERFSLILESASTNQTSMYLCASRLPGQAHYEQYFGPGTRLTVT.

The V call is TRBV4-1, the J call TRBJ1-1, with TRBD1 as a possible D gene (6 bases). V was cut by 6 bases and J by 3 bases, with 17 bases left in between. The CDR3 sequence is 15 residues long. CDR1 is MGHRA and CDR2 is YSYEKL in the germline V gene. CDR3 DNA: TGCGCCAGCAGGGATACACAGGGATCCTACACTGAAGCTTTCTTT. This codes for CASRDTQGSYTEAFF.

This chain connects TRBV6-5 to TRBJ1-4; D is possibly TRBD1 (6 bases). Germline V gives CDR1 MNHEY, CDR2 SVGAGI. CDR3 length: 15 amino acids. Trimming took off 2 bases at V and 3 bases at J, with 10 bases between the two ends. CDR3 sequence: CASSYGTHPNEKLFF. CDR3 nucleotide sequence: TGTGCCAGCAGTTACGGGACACATCCTAATGAAAAACTGTTTTTT.

The chain employs TRBV10-3 and TRBJ1-6, with a tentative D call TRBD1 (5 bases). Germline assignment: CDR1 ENHRY and CDR2 SYGVKD. The CDR3 spans 14 residues. Trimming left V 5 bases short and J 3 bases short, with 8 bases between. CDR3 in amino acids: CAISRDGYNSPLHF. The CDR3 region has the DNA TGTGCCATCAGTAGGGACGGCTATAATTCACCCCTCCACTTT.

The chain has TRBV19 and TRBJ2-5, with 7 positions matching TRBD2. Trimming at V came to 3 bases and at J to 2 bases, leaving 3 bases not matched to a gene. From germline, CDR1 is LNHDA and CDR2 SQIVND (reference sequence). There are 14 residues in the CDR3. CDR3: CASSIGRLQETQYF. The CDR3 DNA is TGTGCCAGTAGTATCGGGAGGTTACAAGAGACCCAGTACTTC.

This chain joins TRBV30 and TRBJ1-1, with 7 bases identical to TRBD1. The V gene end was trimmed by 3 bases and the J gene end by 0 bases; junction bases not matched to a gene: 7. Germline V gene sequence: CDR1 GTSNPN, CDR2 SVGIG (reference sequence). CDR3 size: 15 residues. CDR3 sequence reads: CAWRKGDRMNTEAFF. The CDR3 nucleotides read TGTGCCTGGAGAAAGGGGGACAGAATGAACACTGAAGCTTTCTTT.

This chain joins TRBV7-9 and TRBJ1-1; perhaps TRBD1 as D (5 bases). Germline V gene sequence: CDR1 SEHNR, CDR2 FQNEAQ (reference sequence). V lost 3 bases and J 5 bases, leaving 13 bases between the germline ends. This CDR3 is built from 14 residues. CDR3 DNA sequence: TGTGCCAGCAGCTTGGGACGGCGAGAAACTGAAGCTTTCTTT. Its translation: CASSLGRRETEAFF. The full variable domain, completed using reference TRBV7-9 and TRBJ1-1, is DTGVSQNPRHKITKRGQNVTFRCDPISEHNRLYWYRQTLGQGPEFLTYFQNEAQLEKSRLLSDRFSAERPKGSFSTLEIQRTEQGDSAMYLCASSLGRRETEAFFGQGTRLTVV.

The gene calls are TRBV7-3 and TRBJ2-5, with D perhaps TRBD1 or TRBD2 (5 bases each). Germline lookup yields CDR1 SGHTA and CDR2 FQGTGA. CDR3 size: 13 residues. V gave up 3 bases and J gave up 5 bases, with 10 bases separating them. CDR3 sequence reads: CASSFTWGETQYF. Written as DNA, the CDR3 is TGTGCCAGCAGCTTTACCTGGGGGGAGACCCAGTACTTC.

The CDR3 DNA is TGCGCCAGCAGAACTAGCGGGAGCTCCTACGAGCAGTACTTC. This encodes CASRTSGSSYEQYF. The chain carries TRBV5-1 and TRBJ2-7; TRBD2 matches at 11 bases. Trimming took 5 bases from V and 0 from J; bases not matched to a gene: 1. The CDR3 consists of 14 residues. Germline V gene lookup returns CDR1 SGHRS and CDR2 YFSETQ. Supplemented by reference TRBV5-1 and TRBJ2-7, the full variable domain reads KAGVTQTPRYLIKTRGQQVTLSCSPISGHRSVSWYQQTPGQGLQFLFEYFSETQRNKGNFPGRFSGRQFSNSRSEMNVSTLELGDSALYLCASRTSGSSYEQYFGPGTRLTVT.

This rearrangement joins TRBV9 to TRBJ2-2, with D perhaps TRBD1 (5 bases). Germline V lookup: CDR1 SGDLS, CDR2 YYNGEE. The ends were cut back, 4 bases at V and 0 bases at J, with 10 bases in the middle. The CDR3 is made up of 15 amino acids. CDR3 nucleotides: TGTGCCAGCAGCCCCCAGGACACGAACACCGGGGAGCTGTTTTTT. Protein: CASSPQDTNTGELFF. The entire variable domain, with the rest obtained from reference TRBV9 and TRBJ2-2, is as follows: DSGVTQTPKHLITATGQRVTLRCSPRSGDLSVYWYQQSLDQGLQFLIQYYNGEERAKGNILERFSAQQFPDLHSELNLSSLELGDSALYFCASSPQDTNTGELFFGEGSRLTVL.

The V gene is TRBV19, the J gene TRBJ1-2, with TRBD1 matching over 7 bases. This CDR3 is built from 16 residues. Germline V lookup: CDR1 LNHDA, CDR2 SQIVND (reference sequence). V lost 5 bases, J lost 6 bases, and 15 bases stayed unmatched. The DNA of the CDR3 is TGTGCCAGTAGTCCTCAACGGGACAGCCCATTGGATGGCTACACCTTC. This gives the protein CASSPQRDSPLDGYTF.

The genes are TRBV18 and TRBJ2-6; no clear D. V was pared by 6 bases and J by 0 bases, with 6 bases between. Germline CDR1 is KGHSH and CDR2 is LQKENI. The CDR3 contains 14 residues. The CDR3 region has the DNA TGTGCCAGCTCGGGCGGCTCTGGGGCCAACGTCCTGACTTTC. Encoded protein: CASSGGSGANVLTF.

The chain has TRBV15 and TRBJ2-5, with D perhaps given as TRBD1 or TRBD2 (5 bases each). V lost 5 bases to trimming and J lost 6 bases, with 16 bases between them. Germline lookup yields CDR1 LNHNV and CDR2 YYDKDF (reference sequence). CDR3 length: 14 residues. In nucleotides, the CDR3 is TGTGCCACCAGCCCGACGGGTCGGGGACAGACCCAGTACTTC. It yields the protein CATSPTGRGQTQYF.

J is TRBJ1-2 and V is TRBV6-1; 7 nucleotides align to TRBD1. CDR3 size: 15 residues. V gave up 1 base and J gave up 2 bases; unmatched junction bases: 4. Per the germline V gene, CDR1 is MNHNS and CDR2 is SASEGT. CDR3: CASSEGKQGNYGYTF. CDR3 nucleotides: TGTGCCAGCAGTGAAGGGAAACAGGGGAACTATGGCTACACCTTC.

J is TRBJ2-6 and V is TRBV5-1; possibly TRBD1 or TRBD2 for D (5 bases each). CDR1 and CDR2 (germline): SGHRS, YFSETQ. The CDR3 sequence is 15 residues long. The V and J ends lost 2 bases and 2 bases respectively, with 8 bases between them. CDR3 bases: TGCGCCAGCAGCTTTGGGGGTCCTGGGGCCAACGTCCTGACTTTC. Its translation: CASSFGGPGANVLTF.

This sequence joins TRBV28 and TRBJ2-7, with D uncertain. Trimming removed 2 bases at V and 4 bases at J, with 9 bases between. The CDR3 runs to 13 residues. CDR1 MDHEN and CDR2 SYDVKM come from the germline V gene. This chain's CDR3 is CASSLGPQYEQYF. The CDR3 DNA is TGTGCCAGCAGTTTAGGTCCCCAATACGAGCAGTACTTC. Supplemented by reference TRBV28 and TRBJ2-7, the full variable domain reads DVKVTQSSRYLVKRTGEKVFLECVQDMDHENMFWYRQDPGLGLRLIYFSYDVKMKEKGDIPEGYSVSREKKERFSLILESASTNQTSMYLCASSLGPQYEQYFGPGTRLTVT.

The sample holds one count of this clone. The V gene is TRBV11-2, the J gene TRBJ2-3; the match to TRBD2 covers 14 bases. CDR3 size: 16 residues. Germline values: CDR1 SGHAT, CDR2 FQNNGV. V lost 5 bases and J lost 4; bases outside the gene matches: 5. The CDR3: CASSTGLAGASDTQYF. CDR3 DNA sequence: TGTGCCAGCAGCACGGGACTAGCGGGAGCCTCAGATACGCAGTATTTT.

This chain joins TRBV18 and TRBJ2-5, with 7 bases aligning to TRBD1. The germline gives CDR1 KGHSH, CDR2 LQKENI. The CDR3 runs 14 residues. V lost 3 bases to trimming and J lost 2 bases; unmatched junction nucleotides: 3. Written as DNA, the CDR3 is TGTGCCAGCTCACCCACAGGGGTTCAAGAGACCCAGTACTTC. Translated: CASSPTGVQETQYF.

The rearrangement links TRBV6-5 to TRBJ1-1; D uncertain. The CDR3 length is 11 residues. CDR1 MNHEY and CDR2 SVGAGI come from the germline V gene. V was pared by 4 bases and J by 2 bases, with 2 bases between. CDR3 nucleotides: TGTGCCAGCAGTTCAAACACTGAAGCTTTCTTT. Protein sequence: CASSSNTEAFF.

The chain carries TRBV5-1 and TRBJ1-1, with unresolved D. The CDR3 is 15 amino acids. Germline V gene sequence: CDR1 SGHRS, CDR2 YFSETQ. The ends were cut back, 3 bases at V and 0 bases at J, with 12 bases in the middle. The CDR3 coding sequence is TGCGCCAGCAGCTCCCTTCCTCGAATGAACACTGAAGCTTTCTTT. Its translation: CASSSLPRMNTEAFF.